This entry features one T cell receptor beta chain sequence. Its antigen is still unknown. Per-base quality was not reported, and no clone a single base away is much larger than it. The immunoSEQ Assay, a bias-controlled multiplex PCR, was used to amplify TCRbeta CDR3 regions from genomic DNA. On the study's bioinformatics: The number of nucleated cells in each sample was estimated from the amplification of reference gene primers within the assay. Sequence reads were collapsed and filtered to measure the absolute abundance of every unique TCRbeta CDR3 rearrangement. For each sample, productive Simpson clonality was calculated by taking the square root of Simpson's diversity index across productive rearrangements. Drawn from immuneACCESS, this table holds only the in-frame rearrangements with V and J called that TCRdb kept. Clones are partly lost; checked studies trace under half to an unresolved V gene and leave the rest unexplained. V and J calls and clone size are as listed in that table; D and trimming were resolved from the DNA. Counted in this sample were 150,000 or so clones; approximately 82% of them appeared once. The ten biggest clones cover 12% to 15% of the sample.

The source of the sample is a study of blood T cell repertoires in COVID-19 (dated by TCRdb to 2020 to 2021). For the study in its entirety: Samples from collaborators originated in the United States, Italy and Spain and spanned both the acute and convalescent phases of COVID-19. The prospective study material was composed of cDNA or gDNA derived from T cells, B-cell-depleted T cells, or PBMCs. Deeply sampled blood TCRbeta repertoires from subjects exposed to, actively infected with, or recovered from COVID-19 were included in the dataset. The repertoires were released in a freely available public database meant as a resource for research on the immune response to SARS-CoV-2. Samples came from the ongoing ImmuneRACE study (first 160 participants) plus 1,254 subjects from 6 global collaborators. Sample metadata almost always included a de-identified subject ID, COVID-19 status, age in years and sex. HLA class I and class II types, where available, came from metadata supplied by the sample provider rather than from assay-based typing. The paper's findings and limits, for the study overall: The amount of clinical and demographic metadata varied by source and participant and was provided uncurated.

The collaborating institutions used their own protocols to collect whole blood in K2EDTA tubes. For TCRbeta analysis, collaborators shipped samples in one of three forms: frozen whole blood, isolated PBMCs, or DNA extracted from either of those sample types. V lost 3 bases and J lost 7 bases; the stretch between them is 9 bases long. The cysteine opens and the phenylalanine closes a CDR3 of 12 amino acids. Only CDR3 DNA remains: 36 bases, in frame from the first base. The germline V gene specifies MDHEN as CDR1 and SYDVKM as CDR2. The chain uses TRBV28 and TRBJ1-2; no D gene call is confident. Sequenced input: peripheral blood. The clonotype was recovered from a human donor with acute or convalescent COVID-19. The donor label of this sample is uncertain. CDR3 region: CASSLVGSGYTF. The nucleotide sequence is TGTGCCAGCAGTTTGGTAGGGAGTGGCTACACCTTC.